Included here is one T cell receptor (beta chain) sequence, with context. Its antigen is not identified. The CDR3 is 18 amino acids. Trimming cost V 5 bases and J 0 bases; bases outside gene matches: 11. CDR1 is SEHNR and CDR2 is FQNEAQ in the germline V gene (reference sequence). This sample was included in a study of cytomegalovirus exposure and HLA in healthy donors. General observations from the study: Roughly uniform sequencing depth across donors was assumed, possibly incorrectly.

PCR amplification relied on 60 Vbeta primers (plus 13 Jbeta primers). Data came from immunoSEQ multiplex PCR; TCRdb stores just in-frame clones and leaves some out. This sample has 90,000 to 120,000 clones, with roughly 76% found just once. The sample comprised PBMCs. This clonotype was obtained from a man in his late teens or twenties in good health and CMV-seronegative. V gene TRBV7-9 combines with J gene TRBJ2-2; 8 nucleotides line up with TRBD1. The CDR3 DNA reads as TGTGCCAGCAGCCCATTTTACTGGACAGGGTCGAACACCGGGGAGCTGTTTTTT. The encoded protein is CASSPFYWTGSNTGELFF.